This TCR beta chain was recorded in a study of cytomegalovirus exposure and HLA in healthy donors. PCR amplification relied on 60 Vbeta primers (plus 13 Jbeta primers). Method: immunoSEQ multiplex PCR; TCRdb's copy keeps in-frame clones and lacks some. The sample yields some 110,000 clones, of which the top ten take up approximately 6.8%. As concerns this clone: Its antigen is not known.

Study outcomes and limitations: Overall, about 160 TCR beta chains were annotated as cytomegalovirus-associated. TCR beta chain V- and J-gene trimming was linked, in a later analysis, to a missense variant in DCLRE1C. Analyzed later, association rates of TCRs varied across HLA loci, with DRB1 most and HLA-C fewest. In a later analysis, several top co-occurrence clusters appeared linked to parvovirus B19, influenza, CMV and Epstein-Barr virus.

Per germline, CDR1 SEHNR and CDR2 FQNEAQ (reference sequence). The V end was cut by 1 base, the J end by 0 bases, with 10 bases between. The CDR3 totals 16 residues. The source material was PBMCs. The chain joins TRBV7-9 to TRBJ1-5; D ambiguous. This clonotype was sampled from a man in his forties in good health and CMV-seropositive. CDR3: CASSLVLGRSNQPQHF. In DNA form, the CDR3 reads TGTGCCAGCAGCTTAGTTTTGGGCCGTAGCAATCAGCCCCAGCATTTT. The full variable domain, with the rest looked up from reference TRBV7-9 and TRBJ1-5, is DTGVSQNPRHKITKRGQNVTFRCDPISEHNRLYWYRQTLGQGPEFLTYFQNEAQLEKSRLLSDRFSAERPKGSFSTLEIQRTEQGDSAMYLCASSLVLGRSNQPQHFGDGTRLSIL.